The source of this TCR beta chain is a study of T-cell memory formation after mild COVID-19. Overall study context: The two donors had largely donor-specific TCR clusters.

The ends were cut back, 6 bases at V and 0 bases at J, with 15 bases in the middle. Germline V lookup: CDR1 MNHEY, CDR2 SVGAGI. CDR3 length: 17 residues. TCRdb reanalysed the 5' RACE reads using MiXCR and keeps one entry per CDR3 protein. Among a few hundred thousand distinct CDR3 sequences listed, approximately 30% were seen once. This clonotype was observed a handful of times. The sample consisted of PBMCs or a T cell subset sorted from them (not recorded which). The chain couples TRBV6-5 to TRBJ2-6; D may be TRBD2 (6 bases). The source is an adult woman who had mild COVID-19 (a few samples of this study predate the infection). Cell type and time point are not known. The CDR3 DNA reads TGTGCCAGCAGCCCCCGGGGCGGGAACTCTGGGGCCAACGTCCTGACTTTC. Its protein product is CASSPRGGNSGANVLTF.